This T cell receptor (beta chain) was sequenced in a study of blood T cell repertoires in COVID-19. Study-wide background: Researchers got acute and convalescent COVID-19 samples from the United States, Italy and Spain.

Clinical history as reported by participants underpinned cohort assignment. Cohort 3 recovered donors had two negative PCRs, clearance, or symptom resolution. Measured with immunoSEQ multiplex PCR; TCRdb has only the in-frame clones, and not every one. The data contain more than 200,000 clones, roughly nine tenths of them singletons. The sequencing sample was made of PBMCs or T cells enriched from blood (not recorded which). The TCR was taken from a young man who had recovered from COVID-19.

DNA of the CDR3: TGTGCCAGCTCACCATCGGGGTCTGGGAATTCACCCCTCCACTTT. Translation gives CASSPSGSGNSPLHF. V usage is TRBV18 and J usage is TRBJ1-6, with D unresolved. There are 15 residues in the CDR3. V shed 2 bases and J shed 7 bases, with 12 bases lying between them. Germline CDR1 KGHSH, CDR2 LQKENI.